This T cell receptor (beta chain) is drawn from a study of identifying expanded T cells in peripheral blood (dated by TCRdb to about 2019). Regarding the complete study: Four technical replicates, made by sequencing separate aliquots from the same pool of genomic DNA, were compared pairwise.

TCRbeta CDR3 regions were profiled by bias-controlled multiplex PCR amplification of genomic DNA with the immunoSEQ Assay. The original pipeline was this. To quantify the absolute abundance of each unique TCRbeta CDR3 region, the sequences were collapsed and filtered. Differential abundance was tested with two models: a binomial (Fisher-equivalent) model and a beta-binomial model that adds time-dependent variance fitted from healthy donors. Clones with fewer than 5 combined templates were removed, and a clone was called differentially abundant if the clone's Benjamini-Hochberg FDR was below 0.01. In the beta-binomial model, variance was expressed as a function of the total template count across the two samples, in the form v = (b*log(k)+a)^2. TCRdb provides this immuneACCESS table in a form limited to in-frame rearrangements. Some clones are lacking; in checked studies, under half of them reflect an unresolved V gene, and why the rest are absent is not known. The DNA was the basis for D and trimming; V, J and clone size are from that table. The sample table records under 120,000 clones; more than 85% of these occur just once. The ten top clones hold about a sixth of the sample.

General conclusions and limits of the study: The authors expected biological variance in healthy repertoires might increase further over much longer intervals such as months to years. In all healthy donors, the variance in clone template counts between samples taken two weeks apart rose significantly as total template count increased. The beta-binomial model significantly reduced the number of clones called differentially abundant and the false-positive rate across all healthy-donor time intervals. About 1.1 differentially abundant clones were flagged by the binomial model between technical replicates, whereas about 15 and 19 were flagged over roughly two weeks and four weeks, respectively.

The germline V end is reduced by 4 bases and the J end by 1 base; junction bases left unmatched: 6. From the germline V gene (reference sequence), CDR1 is SEHNR and CDR2 is FQNEAQ. Measured from the cysteine to the phenylalanine, the CDR3 is 16 residues long. Only the CDR3 part of the read is kept: 48 bases, read in frame from the first base. This clone was seen once. Its antigen remains undetermined. No base-level quality is on record; no much larger clone is a single base apart. During the collection period, no infections or other immune events were recorded for the healthy donors. Healthy-donor blood repertoires served as a training cohort to calibrate time-dependent variance in a beta-binomial model of T-cell clone differential abundance. There were roughly 10 healthy donors in the training cohort, of whom 3 were female and 7 were male. An age range of about 29 to 65 years, with an average of about 43 years, was recorded for the donors. Whole blood from each healthy donor was obtained from a commercial supplier and was collected at three time points two to three weeks apart. For immunosequencing, genomic DNA was extracted from unsorted whole blood.

Source material: blood. This clonotype originated in a person aged 18 to 70 in good health. The chain was built from TRBV7-9 and TRBJ2-1, and 8 bases in between align with TRBD1. The CDR3 is CASSSDRGGSYNEQFF. The sequenced DNA is TGTGCCAGCAGCTCCGACAGGGGAGGATCCTACAATGAGCAGTTCTTC.